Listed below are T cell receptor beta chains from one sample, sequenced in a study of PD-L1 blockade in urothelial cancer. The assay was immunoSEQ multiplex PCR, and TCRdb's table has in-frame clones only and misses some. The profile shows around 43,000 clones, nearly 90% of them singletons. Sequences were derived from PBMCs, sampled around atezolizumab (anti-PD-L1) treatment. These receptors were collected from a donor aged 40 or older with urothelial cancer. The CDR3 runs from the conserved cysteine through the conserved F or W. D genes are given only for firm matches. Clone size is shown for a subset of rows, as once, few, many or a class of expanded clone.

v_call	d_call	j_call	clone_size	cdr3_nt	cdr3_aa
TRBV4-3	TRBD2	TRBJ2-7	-	TGCGCCAGCAGCCAAGTCGCTAGCGGGAGCTCCTACGAGCAGTACTTC	CASSQVASGSSYEQYF
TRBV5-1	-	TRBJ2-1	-	TGCGCCAGCAGCTTCGGAGGCCCTGTCAATGAGCAGTTCTTC	CASSFGGPVNEQFF
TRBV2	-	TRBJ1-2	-	TGTGCCAGCGCGGGGGGAGACAGGCAAGACTATGGCTACACCTTC	CASAGGDRQDYGYTF
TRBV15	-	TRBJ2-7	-	TGTGCCACCAGCAGAGATTTCATGGCAGGTAACTCCTACGAGCAGTACTTC	CATSRDFMAGNSYEQYF
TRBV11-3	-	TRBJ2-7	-	TGTGCCAGCCAAAGGTCCGTGGGGGCCTCCTACGAGCAGTACTTC	CASQRSVGASYEQYF
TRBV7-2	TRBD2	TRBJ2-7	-	TGTGCCAGCAGCCGGACCGGGGGGGGGCAGGTAGCCTACGAGCAGTACTTC	CASSRTGGGQVAYEQYF
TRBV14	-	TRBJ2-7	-	TGTGCCAGCAGCCACGTAAACGAGCAGTACTTC	CASSHVNEQYF
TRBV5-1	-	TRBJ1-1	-	TGCGCCAGCAGCTTGGCCCCCGGGGGGACGACTGAAGCTTTCTTT	CASSLAPGGTTEAFF
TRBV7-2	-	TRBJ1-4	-	TGTGCCAGCAGCCTCCACAGTGATGAAAAACTGTTTTTT	CASSLHSDEKLFF
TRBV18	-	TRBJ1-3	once	TGTGCCAGCTCCCCCCCGGGCTCTGGAAACACCATATATTTT	CASSPPGSGNTIYF
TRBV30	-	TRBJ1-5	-	TGTGCCTGGAGTGTACTGGGCCCGACGGGGGCCCAGCATTTT	CAWSVLGPTGAQHF
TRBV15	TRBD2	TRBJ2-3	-	TGTGCCACCAGCAGAGGATCTAGCGGGAACACAGATACGCAGTATTTT	CATSRGSSGNTDTQYF
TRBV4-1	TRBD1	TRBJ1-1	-	TGCGCCAGCAGACCCTACCCGACAGGGGCCAGGAACACTGAAGCTTTCTTT	CASRPYPTGARNTEAFF
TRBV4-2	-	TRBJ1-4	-	TGTGCCAGCAGCCGACGGGAGGGAGGGCGGAGGGAAAAACTGTTTTTT	CASSRREGGRREKLFF
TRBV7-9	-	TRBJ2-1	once	TGTGCCAGCAGCCACAACAATGAGCAGTTCTTC	CASSHNNEQFF
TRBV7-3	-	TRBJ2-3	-	TGTGCCAGCAGCTTAGGGCTAGCGGATACGCAGTATTTT	CASSLGLADTQYF
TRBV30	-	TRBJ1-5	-	TGTGCCTGGAGTGGGTCAGGGGAACAGCCCCAGCATTTT	CAWSGSGEQPQHF
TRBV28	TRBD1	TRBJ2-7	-	TGTGCCAGCAGTGCGGGACAGGGGGCCTACGAGCAGTACTTC	CASSAGQGAYEQYF
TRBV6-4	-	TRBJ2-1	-	TGTGCCAGCAGTGAGTTGGCGGGATACAATGAGCAGTTCTTC	CASSELAGYNEQFF
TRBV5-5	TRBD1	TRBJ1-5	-	TGTGCCAGCAGCGCCGGACAGGCGGCCCGGCCCCAGCATTTT	CASSAGQAARPQHF
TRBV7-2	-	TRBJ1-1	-	TGTGCCAGCAGCCGTGGGGGGAGAGACACTGAAGCTTTCTTT	CASSRGGRDTEAFF
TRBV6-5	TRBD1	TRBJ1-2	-	TGTGCCACCCGGACAGGAGTGAACTATGGCTACACCTTC	CATRTGVNYGYTF
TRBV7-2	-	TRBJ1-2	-	TGTGCCAGCAGCCCCCAGCAGGGGTATGGCTACACCTTC	CASSPQQGYGYTF
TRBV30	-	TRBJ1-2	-	TGTGCCTGGGACCCGGGACATGGCTCCTATGGCTACACCTTC	CAWDPGHGSYGYTF
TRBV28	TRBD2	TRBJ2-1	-	TGTGCCAGCAGTTTAAGGCCGGGACGGAGGACTAGCGGGCGTGGGGACAATGAGCAGTTCTTC	CASSLRPGRRTSGRGDNEQFF
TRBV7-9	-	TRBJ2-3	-	TGTGCCAGCAGCTTAGCGGCAGGGCGCAGCACAGATACGCAGTATTTT	CASSLAAGRSTDTQYF
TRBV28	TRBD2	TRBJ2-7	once	TGTGCCAGCAGTCCCCCCCTAGCGGGCCCCCGTTACGAGCAGTACTTC	CASSPPLAGPRYEQYF
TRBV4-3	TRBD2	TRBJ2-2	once	TGCGCCAGCACGCTAGCGGGAAACACCGGGGAGCTGTTTTTT	CASTLAGNTGELFF
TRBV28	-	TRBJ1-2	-	TGTGCCAGCACCCCTGGACAGCTCGGAGGCTACACCTTC	CASTPGQLGGYTF
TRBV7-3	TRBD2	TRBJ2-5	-	TGTGCCAGCAGCCCCCAGACTAGCGGGGGGTGGGAGACCCAGTACTTC	CASSPQTSGGWETQYF
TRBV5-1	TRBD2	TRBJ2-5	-	TGCGCCAGCAGCTTGACTAGCGGGAGGGCCGTGGAGACCCAGTACTTC	CASSLTSGRAVETQYF
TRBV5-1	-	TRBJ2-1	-	TGCGCCAGCAGCTTCCCTAGAGTGGACAATGAGCAGTTCTTC	CASSFPRVDNEQFF
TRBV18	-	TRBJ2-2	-	TGTGCCAGCTCACCAGGAGGGGCCTCCGGGGAGCTGTTTTTT	CASSPGGASGELFF
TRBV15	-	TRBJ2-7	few	TGTGCCACCAGCAGAGAGGGGGGATCCTACGAGCAGTACTTC	CATSREGGSYEQYF
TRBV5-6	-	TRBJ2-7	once	TGTGCCAGCAGCTTGTTGTCCGGCTACGAGCAGTACTTC	CASSLLSGYEQYF
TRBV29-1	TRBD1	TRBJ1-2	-	TGCAGCGTTGTGGGCCGACAGGGGGGGAACTATGGCTACACCTTC	CSVVGRQGGNYGYTF
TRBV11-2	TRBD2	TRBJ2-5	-	TGTGCCAGCAACCTAGCGGGCCAAGAGACCCAGTACTTC	CASNLAGQETQYF
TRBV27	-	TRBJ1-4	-	TGTGCCAGCAGTGCACGACAGAGAGTAGGGCTTAATGAAAAACTGTTTTTT	CASSARQRVGLNEKLFF
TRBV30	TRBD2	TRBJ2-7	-	TGTGCCTGGAGTATGGCTAGCGGGGCCTACGAGCAGTACTTC	CAWSMASGAYEQYF
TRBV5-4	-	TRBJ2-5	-	TGTGCCAGCAGCTGGGGGCAGGGAACCCAAGAGACCCAGTACTTC	CASSWGQGTQETQYF
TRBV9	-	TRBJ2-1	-	TGTGCCAGCACGTCAGGGAATGAGCAGTTCTTC	CASTSGNEQFF
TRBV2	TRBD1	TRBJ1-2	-	TGTGCCAGCAGCCCGGGACAGGGGGCGGTCTATGGCTACACCTTC	CASSPGQGAVYGYTF
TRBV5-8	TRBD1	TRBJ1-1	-	TGTGCCAGCAGTTCGGGGGACAGGCGCTTGAACACTGAAGCTTTCTTT	CASSSGDRRLNTEAFF
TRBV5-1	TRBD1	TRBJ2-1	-	TGCGCCAGCAGACACGGACAGGGCGGGTACAATGAGCAGTTCTTC	CASRHGQGGYNEQFF
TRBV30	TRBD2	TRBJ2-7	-	TGTGCCTGGAGTAGGGGACTAGCCTACGAGCAGTACTTC	CAWSRGLAYEQYF
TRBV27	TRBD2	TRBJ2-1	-	TGTGCCAGCAGACTAGCGGGAGGGGGGAATGAGCAGTTCTTC	CASRLAGGGNEQFF
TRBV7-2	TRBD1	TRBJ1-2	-	TGTGCCAGCAGCTTATCTTCCCACAGGGGGTACTATGGCTACACCTTC	CASSLSSHRGYYGYTF
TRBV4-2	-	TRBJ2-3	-	TGTGCCAGCAGCCTAGAGGTCACTCGCGTTGATACGCAGTATTTT	CASSLEVTRVDTQYF
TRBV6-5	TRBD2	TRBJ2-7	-	TGTGCCAGCAGCGACAGCCTAGCGGCGTACGAGCAGTACTTC	CASSDSLAAYEQYF
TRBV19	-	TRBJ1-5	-	TGTGCCAGTAGTGCCCGGGACACCCTCTCCCAGCATTTT	CASSARDTLSQHF
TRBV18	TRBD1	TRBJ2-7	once	TGTGCCAGCTCACCCCCCCAGGGGGCGTCCCCGCGAGAGCAGTACTTC	CASSPPQGASPREQYF
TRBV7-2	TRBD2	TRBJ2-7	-	TGTGCCAGCAGCCCCACTCCGGGACTAGCCGGCGAGCAGTACTTC	CASSPTPGLAGEQYF
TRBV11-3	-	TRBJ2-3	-	TGTGCCAGCAGCTATGCGCCCACGTATACGCAGTATTTT	CASSYAPTYTQYF
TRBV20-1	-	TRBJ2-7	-	TGCAGTGCTAGTGGCAGCTACGAGCAGTACTTC	CSASGSYEQYF
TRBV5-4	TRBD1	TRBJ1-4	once	TGTGCCAGCAGCTACCGGGACAGGGATGGTGAAAAACTGTTTTTT	CASSYRDRDGEKLFF
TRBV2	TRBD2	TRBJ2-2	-	TGTGCCAGCAGCGTGGGGAGGGGCGGGGAGCTGTTTTTT	CASSVGRGGELFF
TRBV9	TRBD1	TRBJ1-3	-	TGTGCCAGCAGCGTAGACCGGACAGGGGCAAACACCATATATTTT	CASSVDRTGANTIYF
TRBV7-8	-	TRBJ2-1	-	TGTGCCAGCAGCTTAGTTGTAGGCGGACTTTCCAATGAGCAGTTCTTC	CASSLVVGGLSNEQFF
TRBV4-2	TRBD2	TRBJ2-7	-	TGTGCCAGCAGCCAAGGTGCCGCGGGAGCCTACGAGCAGTACTTC	CASSQGAAGAYEQYF